Here is one T cell receptor (beta chain) with its context. These data come from a study of shared clonotypes between healthy human individuals. The data were produced by immunoSEQ multiplex PCR, yet TCRdb's version contains in-frame clones alone and is incomplete. Of 2 million to 2.5 million clones listed, 80% to 95% are singletons. Trimming shortened V by 3 bases and J by 8 bases, and 19 bases separated the two germline ends. There are 15 residues in the CDR3. Per germline, CDR1 MNHNS and CDR2 SASEGT. The clonotype comes from a man aged 18 to 29 in good health. Some clones in this sample may be carry-over from other donors' samples. This sequence joins TRBV6-1 and TRBJ1-2, with D possibly TRBD1 on 6 matching bases. Source material: naive CD4+ T cells from PBMCs. The sample's subset: CD45RA+ positively selected. This CDR3 reads CASSEGRGYSYGYTF. The CDR3, as DNA: TGTGCCAGCAGTGAGGGTAGGGGGTACTCCTACGGCTACACCTTC.